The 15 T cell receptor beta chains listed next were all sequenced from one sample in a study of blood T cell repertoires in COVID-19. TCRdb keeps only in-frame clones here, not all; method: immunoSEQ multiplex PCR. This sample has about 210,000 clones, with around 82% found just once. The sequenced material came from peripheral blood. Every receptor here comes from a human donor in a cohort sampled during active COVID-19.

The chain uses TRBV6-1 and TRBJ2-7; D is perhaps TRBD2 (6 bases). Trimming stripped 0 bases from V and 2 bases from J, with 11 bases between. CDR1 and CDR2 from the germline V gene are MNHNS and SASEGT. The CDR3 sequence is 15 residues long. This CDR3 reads CASSEAREITYEQYF. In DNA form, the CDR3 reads TGTGCCAGCAGTGAAGCTCGGGAGATCACCTACGAGCAGTACTTC.

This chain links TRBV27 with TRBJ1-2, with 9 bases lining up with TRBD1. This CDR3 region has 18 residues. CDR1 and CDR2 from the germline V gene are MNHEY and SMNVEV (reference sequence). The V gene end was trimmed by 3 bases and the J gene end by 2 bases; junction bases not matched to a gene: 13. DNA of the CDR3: TGTGCCAGCAGTTTTATGGGGGGCCAAGGGACAGGGAACTATGGCTACACCTTC. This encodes CASSFMGGQGTGNYGYTF.

The CDR3 nucleotides are TGTGCCAGCAGCCCTTTACAGGGGACTAATGAAAAACTGTTTTTT. Translation: CASSPLQGTNEKLFF. The rearrangement joins TRBV7-8 to TRBJ1-4, with TRBD1 matching 7 bases. The germline V gene has CDR1 SGHVS and CDR2 FQNEAQ. V shed 5 bases and J 2 bases; nucleotides not matched to a gene: 5. The CDR3 is 15 residues long. The full variable domain, its missing parts supplied by reference TRBV7-8 and TRBJ1-4, is GAGVSQSPRYKVAKRGQDVALRCDPISGHVSLFWYQQALGQGPEFLTYFQNEAQLDKSGLPSDRFFAERPEGSVSTLKIQRTQQEDSAVYLCASSPLQGTNEKLFFGSGTQLSVL.

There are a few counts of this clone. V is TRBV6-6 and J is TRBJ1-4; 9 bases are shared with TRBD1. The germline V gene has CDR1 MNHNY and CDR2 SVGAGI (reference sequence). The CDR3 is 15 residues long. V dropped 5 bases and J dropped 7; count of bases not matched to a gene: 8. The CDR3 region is CASSKQTGGGEKLFF. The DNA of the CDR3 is TGTGCCAGCAGTAAACAGACAGGGGGAGGTGAAAAACTGTTTTTT.

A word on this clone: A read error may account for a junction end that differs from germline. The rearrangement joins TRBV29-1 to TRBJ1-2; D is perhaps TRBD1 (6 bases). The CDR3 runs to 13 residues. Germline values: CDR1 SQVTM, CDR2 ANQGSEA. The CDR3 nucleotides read TGCAGTGTTGGGGGCGCTTATAACTATGGCTACACCTTC. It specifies CSVGGAYNYGYTF.

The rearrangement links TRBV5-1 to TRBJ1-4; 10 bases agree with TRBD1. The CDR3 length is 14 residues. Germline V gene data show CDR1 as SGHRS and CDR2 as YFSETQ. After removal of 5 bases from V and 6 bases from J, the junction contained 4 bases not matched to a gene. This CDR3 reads CASRSGTGDEKLFF. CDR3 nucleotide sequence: TGCGCCAGCAGGTCGGGGACAGGGGATGAAAAACTGTTTTTT.

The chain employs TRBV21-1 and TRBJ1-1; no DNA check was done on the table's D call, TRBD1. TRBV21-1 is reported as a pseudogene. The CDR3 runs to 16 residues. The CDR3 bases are TGTGCCAGCACCTTACCTCGGACAGGGCGGGACACTGAAGCTTTCTTT. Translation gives CASTLPRTGRDTEAFF.

The CDR3 loop is CASSSRTSHGQNIQYF. The CDR3 region has the DNA TGTGCCAGCAGTTCTAGGACTAGCCATGGGCAAAACATTCAGTACTTC. The V gene is TRBV27, the J gene TRBJ2-4; TRBD2 aligns across 8 bases. V gave up 4 bases and J gave up 5 bases; unmatched junction bases: 10. CDR3 length: 16 residues. From germline, CDR1 is MNHEY and CDR2 SMNVEV (reference sequence).

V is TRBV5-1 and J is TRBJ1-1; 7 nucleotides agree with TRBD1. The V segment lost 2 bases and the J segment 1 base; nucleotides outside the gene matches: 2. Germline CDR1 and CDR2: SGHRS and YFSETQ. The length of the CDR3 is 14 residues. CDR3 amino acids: CASSFDRANTEAFF. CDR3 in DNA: TGCGCCAGCAGCTTCGACAGGGCGAACACTGAAGCTTTCTTT.

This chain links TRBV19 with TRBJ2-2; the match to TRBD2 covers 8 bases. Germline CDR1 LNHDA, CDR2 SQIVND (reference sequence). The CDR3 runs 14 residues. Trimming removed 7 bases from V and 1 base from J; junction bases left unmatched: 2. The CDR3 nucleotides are TGTGCCAGTAAGGCGGGGGGGAACACCGGGGAGCTGTTTTTT. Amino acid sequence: CASKAGGNTGELFF.

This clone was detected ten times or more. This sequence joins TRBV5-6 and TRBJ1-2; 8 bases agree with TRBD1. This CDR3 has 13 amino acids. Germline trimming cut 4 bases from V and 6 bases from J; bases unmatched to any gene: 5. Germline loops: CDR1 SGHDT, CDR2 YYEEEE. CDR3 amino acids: CASSNRGGDGYTF. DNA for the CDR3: TGTGCCAGCAGCAACAGGGGGGGAGATGGCTACACCTTC. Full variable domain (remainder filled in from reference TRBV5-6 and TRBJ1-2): DAGVTQSPTHLIKTRGQQVTLRCSPKSGHDTVSWYQQALGQGPQFIFQYYEEEERQRGNFPDRFSGHQFPNYSSELNVNALLLGDSALYLCASSNRGGDGYTFGSGTRLTVV.

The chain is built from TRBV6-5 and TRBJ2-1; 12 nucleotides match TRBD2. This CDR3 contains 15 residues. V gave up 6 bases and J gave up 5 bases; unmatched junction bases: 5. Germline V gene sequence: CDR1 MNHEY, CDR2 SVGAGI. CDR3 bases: TGTGCCAGCAGAAGGACTAGCGGGACTAACAATGAGCAGTTCTTC. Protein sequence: CASRRTSGTNNEQFF.

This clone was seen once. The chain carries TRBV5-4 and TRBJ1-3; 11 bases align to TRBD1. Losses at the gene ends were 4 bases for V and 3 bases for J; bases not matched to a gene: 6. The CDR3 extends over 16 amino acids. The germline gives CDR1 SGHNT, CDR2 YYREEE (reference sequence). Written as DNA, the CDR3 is TGTGCCAGCAGCCAGGGGGACAGGGGGAATGGAAACACCATATATTTT. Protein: CASSQGDRGNGNTIYF.

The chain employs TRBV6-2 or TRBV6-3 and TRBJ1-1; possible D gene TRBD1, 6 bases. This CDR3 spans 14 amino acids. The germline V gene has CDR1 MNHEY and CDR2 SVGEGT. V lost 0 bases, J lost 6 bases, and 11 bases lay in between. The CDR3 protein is CASSYSDSLPEAFF. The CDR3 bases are TGTGCCAGCAGTTACTCGGACAGCTTGCCTGAAGCTTTCTTT.

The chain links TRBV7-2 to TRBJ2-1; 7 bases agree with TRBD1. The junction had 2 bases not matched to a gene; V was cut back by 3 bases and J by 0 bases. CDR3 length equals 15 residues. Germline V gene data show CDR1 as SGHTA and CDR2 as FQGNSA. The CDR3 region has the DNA TGTGCCAGCAGCTTGGACAGGACCTCCTACAATGAGCAGTTCTTC. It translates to CASSLDRTSYNEQFF.